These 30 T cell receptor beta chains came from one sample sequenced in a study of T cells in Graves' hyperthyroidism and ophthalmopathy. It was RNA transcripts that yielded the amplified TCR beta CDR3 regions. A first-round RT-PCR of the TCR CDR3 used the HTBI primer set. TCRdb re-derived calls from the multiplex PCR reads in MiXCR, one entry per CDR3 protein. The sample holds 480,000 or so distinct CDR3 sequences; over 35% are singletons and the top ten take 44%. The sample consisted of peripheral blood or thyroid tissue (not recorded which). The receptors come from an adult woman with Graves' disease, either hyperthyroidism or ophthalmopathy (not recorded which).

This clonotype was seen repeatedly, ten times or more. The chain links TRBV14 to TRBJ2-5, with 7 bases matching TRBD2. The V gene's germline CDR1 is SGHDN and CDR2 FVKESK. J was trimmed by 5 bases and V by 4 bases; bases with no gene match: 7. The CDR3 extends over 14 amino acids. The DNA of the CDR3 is TGTGCCAGCAGCCCAGCGGGGTGGTGGGAGACCCAGTACTTC. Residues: CASSPAGWWETQYF.

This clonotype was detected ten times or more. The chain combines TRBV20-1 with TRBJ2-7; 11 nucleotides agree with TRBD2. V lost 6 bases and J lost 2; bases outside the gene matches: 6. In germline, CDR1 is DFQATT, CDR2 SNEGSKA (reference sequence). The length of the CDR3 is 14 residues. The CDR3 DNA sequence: TGCAGTGCATCGGGACTAGCGGAACCCTACGAGCAGTACTTC. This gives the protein CSASGLAEPYEQYF.

CDR3 coding DNA: TGCAGCGTTGAAGGGACAGGGAGGGCCGAGCAGTACTTC. Translation: CSVEGTGRAEQYF. The rearrangement uses TRBV29-1 and TRBJ2-7; perhaps TRBD1 as D (8 bases). The length of the CDR3 is 13 residues. CDR1 and CDR2 (germline): SQVTM, ANQGSEA. Deletions cut 1 base from V and 6 bases from J, with 13 bases between.

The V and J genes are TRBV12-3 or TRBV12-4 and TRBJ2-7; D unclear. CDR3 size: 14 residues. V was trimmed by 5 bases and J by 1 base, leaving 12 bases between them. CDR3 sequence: CASSRVTESYEQYF. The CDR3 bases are TGTGCCAGCAGTCGCGTTACGGAGTCCTACGAGCAGTACTTC.

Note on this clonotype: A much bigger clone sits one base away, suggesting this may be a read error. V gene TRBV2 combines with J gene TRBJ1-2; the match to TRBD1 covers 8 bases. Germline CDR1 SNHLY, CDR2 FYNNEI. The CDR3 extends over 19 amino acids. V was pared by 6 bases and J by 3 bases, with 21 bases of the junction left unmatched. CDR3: CASSRRRTGRTTKHYGYTF. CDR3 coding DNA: TGTGCCAGCAGCCGGCGTAGGACAGGGAGGACGACGAAACACTATGGCTACACCTTC.

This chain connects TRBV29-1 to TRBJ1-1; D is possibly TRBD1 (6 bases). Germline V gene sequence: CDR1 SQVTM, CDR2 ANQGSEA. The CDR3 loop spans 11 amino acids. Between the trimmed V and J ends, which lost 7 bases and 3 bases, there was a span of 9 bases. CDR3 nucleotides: TGCAGCGGGAAGGGGGACACTGAAGCTTTCTTT. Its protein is CSGKGDTEAFF.

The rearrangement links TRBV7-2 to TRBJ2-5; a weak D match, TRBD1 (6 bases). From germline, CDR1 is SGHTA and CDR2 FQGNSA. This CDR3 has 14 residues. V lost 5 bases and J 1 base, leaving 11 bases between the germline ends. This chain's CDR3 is CASSKPRGQETQYF. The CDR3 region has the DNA TGTGCCAGCAGCAAGCCCAGGGGCCAAGAGACCCAGTACTTC. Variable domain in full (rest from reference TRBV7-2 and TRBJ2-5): GAGVSQSPSNKVTEKGKDVELRCDPISGHTALYWYRQSLGQGLEFLIYFQGNSAPDKSGLPSDRFSAERTGGSVSTLTIQRTQQEDSAVYLCASSKPRGQETQYFGPGTRLLVL.

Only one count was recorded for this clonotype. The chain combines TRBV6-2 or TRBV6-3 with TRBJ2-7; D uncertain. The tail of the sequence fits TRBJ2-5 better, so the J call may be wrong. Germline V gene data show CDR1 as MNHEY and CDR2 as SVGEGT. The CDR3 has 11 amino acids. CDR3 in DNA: TGTGCCAGCCGCAGCGTCGAGACCCAGTACTTC. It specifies CASRSVETQYF.

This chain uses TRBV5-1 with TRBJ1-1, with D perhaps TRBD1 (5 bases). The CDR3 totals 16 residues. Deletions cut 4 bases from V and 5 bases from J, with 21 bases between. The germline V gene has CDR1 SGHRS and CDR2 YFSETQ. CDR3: CASSLSGTPGITEAFF. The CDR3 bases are TGCGCCAGCAGCCTCAGTGGAACACCAGGGATTACTGAAGCTTTCTTT.

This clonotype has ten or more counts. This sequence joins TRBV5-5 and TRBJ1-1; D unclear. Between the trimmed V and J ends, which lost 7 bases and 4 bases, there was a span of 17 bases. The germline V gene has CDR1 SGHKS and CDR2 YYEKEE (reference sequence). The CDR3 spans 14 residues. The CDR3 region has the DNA TGTGCCAGCCAGGTATTCGGCCTAACCACTGAAGCTTTCTTT. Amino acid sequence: CASQVFGLTTEAFF.

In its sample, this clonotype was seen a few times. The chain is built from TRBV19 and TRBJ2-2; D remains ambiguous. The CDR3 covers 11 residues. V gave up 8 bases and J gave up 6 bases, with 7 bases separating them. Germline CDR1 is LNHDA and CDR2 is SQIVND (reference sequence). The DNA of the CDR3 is TGTGCCAGTGACGCGTCCGGGGAGCTGTTTTTT. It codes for CASDASGELFF.

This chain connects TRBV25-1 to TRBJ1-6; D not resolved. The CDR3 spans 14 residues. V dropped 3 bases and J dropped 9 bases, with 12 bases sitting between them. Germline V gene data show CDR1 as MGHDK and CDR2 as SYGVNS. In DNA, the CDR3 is TGTGCCAGCAGTGATTGGGCCCTAGGTTCACCCCTCCACTTT. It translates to CASSDWALGSPLHF.

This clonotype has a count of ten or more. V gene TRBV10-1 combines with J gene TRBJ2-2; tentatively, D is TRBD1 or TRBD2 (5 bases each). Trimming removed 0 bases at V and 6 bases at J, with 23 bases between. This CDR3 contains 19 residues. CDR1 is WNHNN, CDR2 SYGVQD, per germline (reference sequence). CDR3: CASSESKATRDPLSGELFF. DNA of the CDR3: TGCGCCAGCAGTGAGTCGAAGGCAACCAGGGACCCATTATCCGGGGAGCTGTTTTTT.

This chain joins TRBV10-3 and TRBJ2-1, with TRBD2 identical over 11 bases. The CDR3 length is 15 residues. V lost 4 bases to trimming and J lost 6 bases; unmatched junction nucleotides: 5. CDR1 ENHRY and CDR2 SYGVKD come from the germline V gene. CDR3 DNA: TGTGCCATCAGTGGGACTAGCGGGTTCGGCAATGAGCAGTTCTTC. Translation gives CAISGTSGFGNEQFF.

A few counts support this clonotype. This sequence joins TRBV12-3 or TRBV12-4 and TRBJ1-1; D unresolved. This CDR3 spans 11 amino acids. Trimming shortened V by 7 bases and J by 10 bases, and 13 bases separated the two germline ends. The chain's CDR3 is CASTSSVGAFF. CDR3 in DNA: TGTGCCAGCACCAGCTCCGTGGGAGCTTTCTTT.

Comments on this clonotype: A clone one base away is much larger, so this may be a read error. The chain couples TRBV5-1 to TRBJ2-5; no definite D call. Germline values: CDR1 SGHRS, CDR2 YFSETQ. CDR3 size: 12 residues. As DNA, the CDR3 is TGTGCCAGCAGCCAATTCCAAGAGGCCCAGTACTTC. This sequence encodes CASSQFQEAQYF. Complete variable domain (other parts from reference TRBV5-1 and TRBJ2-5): KAGVTQTPRYLIKTRGQQVTLSCSPISGHRSVSWYQQTPGQGLQFLFEYFSETQRNKGNFPGRFSGRQFSNSRSEMNVSTLELGDSALYLCASSQFQEAQYFGPGTRLLVL.

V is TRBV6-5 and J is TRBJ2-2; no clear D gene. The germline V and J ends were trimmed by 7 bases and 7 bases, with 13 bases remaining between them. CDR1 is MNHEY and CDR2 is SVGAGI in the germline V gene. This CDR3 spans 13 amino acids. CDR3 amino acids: CASTPVGIGELFF. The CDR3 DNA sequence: TGTGCCAGCACCCCTGTTGGGATCGGGGAGCTGTTTTTT.

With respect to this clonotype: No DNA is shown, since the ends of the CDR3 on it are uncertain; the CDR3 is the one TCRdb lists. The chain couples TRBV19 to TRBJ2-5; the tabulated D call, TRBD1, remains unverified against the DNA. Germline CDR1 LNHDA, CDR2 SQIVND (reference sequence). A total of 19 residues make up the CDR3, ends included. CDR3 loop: CASSRNYGYTFGQGVIQYF.

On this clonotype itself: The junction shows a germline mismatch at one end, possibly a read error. CDR3 loop: CASSQGGRNTGGLFF. CDR3 bases: TGTGCCAGCAGCCAAGGGGGCAGAAACACCGGGGGGCTGTTTTTT. J is TRBJ2-2 and V is TRBV14; possibly TRBD2 for D (6 bases). The CDR3 spans 15 residues. Germline-derived CDR1 and CDR2 are SGHDN and FVKESK.

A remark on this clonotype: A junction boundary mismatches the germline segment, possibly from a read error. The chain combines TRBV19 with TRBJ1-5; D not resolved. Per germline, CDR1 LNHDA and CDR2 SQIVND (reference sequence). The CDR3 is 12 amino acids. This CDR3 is CASSHSNQPKHF. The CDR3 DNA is TGCGCCAGCAGCCACAGCAATCAGCCCAAGCATTTT.

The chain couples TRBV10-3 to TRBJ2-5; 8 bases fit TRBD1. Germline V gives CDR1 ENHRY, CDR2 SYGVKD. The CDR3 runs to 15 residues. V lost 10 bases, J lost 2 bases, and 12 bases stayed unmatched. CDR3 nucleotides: TGTGCCACCAGCAGGGGGCAGGCGGGGCAAGAGACCCAGTACTTC. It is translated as CATSRGQAGQETQYF.

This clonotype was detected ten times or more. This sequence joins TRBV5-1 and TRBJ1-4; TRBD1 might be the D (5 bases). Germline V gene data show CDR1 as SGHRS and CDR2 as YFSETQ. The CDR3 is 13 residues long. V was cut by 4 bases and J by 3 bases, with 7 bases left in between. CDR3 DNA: TGCGCCAGCAGCCTGGGACCTAATGAAAAACTGTTTTTT. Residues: CASSLGPNEKLFF. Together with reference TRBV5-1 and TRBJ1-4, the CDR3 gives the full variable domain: KAGVTQTPRYLIKTRGQQVTLSCSPISGHRSVSWYQQTPGQGLQFLFEYFSETQRNKGNFPGRFSGRQFSNSRSEMNVSTLELGDSALYLCASSLGPNEKLFFGSGTQLSVL.

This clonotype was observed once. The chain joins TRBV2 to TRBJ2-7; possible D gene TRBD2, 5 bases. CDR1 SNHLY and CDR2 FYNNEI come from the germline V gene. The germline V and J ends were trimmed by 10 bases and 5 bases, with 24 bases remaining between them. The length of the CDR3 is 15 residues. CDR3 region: CAINEEGIPTDEQYF. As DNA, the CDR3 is TGTGCCATCAATGAAGAGGGTATCCCAACTGACGAGCAGTACTTC.

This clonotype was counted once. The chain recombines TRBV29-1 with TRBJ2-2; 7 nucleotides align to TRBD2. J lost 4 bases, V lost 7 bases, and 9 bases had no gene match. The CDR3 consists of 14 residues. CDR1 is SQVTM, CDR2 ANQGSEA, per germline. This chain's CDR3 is CSGDGGEGTGELFF. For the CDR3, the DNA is TGCAGCGGGGACGGAGGGGAGGGCACCGGGGAGCTGTTTTTT.

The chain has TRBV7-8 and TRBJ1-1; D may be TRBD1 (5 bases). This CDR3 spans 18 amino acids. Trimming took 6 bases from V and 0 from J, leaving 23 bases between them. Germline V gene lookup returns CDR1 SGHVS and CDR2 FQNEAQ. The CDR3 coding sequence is TGTGCCAGCAGTCCATATGGAAGACGGGGGGTAATGAACACTGAAGCTTTCTTT. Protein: CASSPYGRRGVMNTEAFF.

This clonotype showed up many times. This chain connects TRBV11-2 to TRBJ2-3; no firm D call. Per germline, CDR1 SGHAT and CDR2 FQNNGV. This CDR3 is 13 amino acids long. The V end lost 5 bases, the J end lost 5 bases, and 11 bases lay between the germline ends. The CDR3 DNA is TGTGCCAGCAGCCTATCCTTTGGAGATACGCAGTATTTT. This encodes CASSLSFGDTQYF. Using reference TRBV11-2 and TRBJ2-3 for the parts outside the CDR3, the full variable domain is EAGVAQSPRYKIIEKRQSVAFWCNPISGHATLYWYQQILGQGPKLLIQFQNNGVVDDSQLPKDRFSAERLKGVDSTLKIQPAKLEDSAVYLCASSLSFGDTQYFGPGTRLTVL.

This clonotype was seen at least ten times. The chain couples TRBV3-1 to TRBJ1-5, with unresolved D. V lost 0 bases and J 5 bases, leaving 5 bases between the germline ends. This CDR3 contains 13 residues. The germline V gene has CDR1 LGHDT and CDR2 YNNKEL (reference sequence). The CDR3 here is CASSQDLDQPQHF. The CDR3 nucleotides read TGTGCCAGCAGCCAAGATCTGGATCAGCCCCAGCATTTT. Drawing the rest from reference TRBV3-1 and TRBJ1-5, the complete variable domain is DTAVSQTPKYLVTQMGNDKSIKCEQNLGHDTMYWYKQDSKKFLKIMFSYNNKELIINETVPNRFSPKSPDKAHLNLHINSLELGDSAVYFCASSQDLDQPQHFGDGTRLSIL.

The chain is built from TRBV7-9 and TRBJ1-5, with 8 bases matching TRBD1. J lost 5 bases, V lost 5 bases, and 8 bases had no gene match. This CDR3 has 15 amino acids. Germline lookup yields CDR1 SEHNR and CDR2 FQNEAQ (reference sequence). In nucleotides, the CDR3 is TGTGCCAGCAGCCACCGGGACAGGAACTATCAGCCCCAGCATTTT. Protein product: CASSHRDRNYQPQHF.

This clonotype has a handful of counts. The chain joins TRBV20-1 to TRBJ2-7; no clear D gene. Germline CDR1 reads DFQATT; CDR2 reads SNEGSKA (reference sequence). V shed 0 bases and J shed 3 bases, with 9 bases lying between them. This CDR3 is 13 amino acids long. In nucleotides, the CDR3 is TGCAGTGCTAGAGATAGGCTAGACTACGAGCAGTACTTC. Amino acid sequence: CSARDRLDYEQYF.

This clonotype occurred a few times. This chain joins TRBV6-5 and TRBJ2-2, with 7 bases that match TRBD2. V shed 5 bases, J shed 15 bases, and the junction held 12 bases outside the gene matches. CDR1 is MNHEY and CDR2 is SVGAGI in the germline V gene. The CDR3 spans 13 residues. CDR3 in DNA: TGTGCCAGCAGTCCAACGCGGACTAGTATGTTGTTTTTT. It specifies CASSPTRTSMLFF.